The 7 T cell receptor beta chains presented below share a single source sample, sequenced in a study of T cell repertoires in cytomegalovirus infection. Each CDR3 protein gets one entry after TCRdb re-called the reads with MiXCR. The data contain nearly 650,000 distinct CDR3 sequences, approximately 24% of them singletons. Material for sequencing was CD8+ T cells from PBMCs. The receptors here all came from a human donor in good health (CMV status not recorded). Some clones in this sample may be carry-over from other donors' samples.

The rearrangement uses TRBV20-1 and TRBJ2-7; a possible D gene is TRBD1 (6 bases). Germline CDR1 is DFQATT and CDR2 is SNEGSKA (reference sequence). The CDR3 is made up of 13 amino acids. Trimming left V 3 bases short and J 3 bases short, with 12 bases between. The CDR3 protein is CSAREDRGYEQYF. In DNA form, the CDR3 reads TGCAGTGCTAGGGAGGACAGAGGCTACGAGCAGTACTTC.

This clonotype appeared many times. CDR3 protein: CASSRDNLVYEQYF. The CDR3 nucleotides are TGTGCCAGCAGTCGCGACAATCTCGTCTACGAGCAGTACTTC. This chain uses TRBV27 with TRBJ2-7; D unresolved. CDR3 length: 14 residues. Deletions cut 5 bases from V and 3 bases from J, with 14 bases between. The germline V gene encodes CDR1 MNHEY and CDR2 SMNVEV (reference sequence).

The genes are TRBV25-1 and TRBJ1-1; no definite D call. Trimming pared 5 bases from V and 1 base from J, leaving 11 bases between. This CDR3 has 14 residues. Per the germline V gene, CDR1 is MGHDK and CDR2 is SYGVNS. The CDR3: CASSNTVENTEAFF. CDR3 nucleotide sequence: TGTGCCAGCAGTAATACGGTGGAGAACACTGAAGCTTTCTTT. The full variable domain, rest sourced from reference TRBV25-1 and TRBJ1-1, is EADIYQTPRYLVIGTGKKITLECSQTMGHDKMYWYQQDPGMELHLIHYSYGVNSTEKGDLSSESTVSRIRTEHFPLTLESARPSHTSQYLCASSNTVENTEAFFGQGTRLTVV.

The CDR3 loop is CASSLLRIPNTEAFF. CDR3 DNA: TGTGCCAGCAGCTTACTCAGAATCCCGAACACTGAAGCTTTCTTT. The V call is TRBV7-3, the J call TRBJ1-1, with unresolved D. Trimming took 2 bases from V and 1 from J, leaving 11 bases between them. Germline CDR1 and CDR2: SGHTA and FQGTGA. The CDR3 consists of 15 residues.

This clonotype was seen a few times. The chain employs TRBV27 and TRBJ2-7; possibly TRBD2 for D (5 bases). Looked up from germline, CDR1 is MNHEY and CDR2 is SMNVEV (reference sequence). V lost 8 bases, J lost 5 bases, and 16 bases lay in between. This CDR3 is 13 amino acids long. CDR3: CASCQLGSDEQYF. CDR3 DNA: TGTGCCAGCTGCCAACTAGGGTCGGACGAGCAGTACTTC.

The chain joins TRBV4-1 to TRBJ2-1, with TRBD2 matching over 13 bases. The junction had 12 bases not matched to a gene; V was cut back by 3 bases and J by 10 bases. Germline V gene sequence: CDR1 MGHRA, CDR2 YSYEKL. This CDR3 has 17 residues. The CDR3 nucleotides are TGCGCCAGCAGCCATCAGGCCGGGACTAGCGGGGAGAAAGAGCAGTTCTTC. Its protein is CASSHQAGTSGEKEQFF.

This clonotype was seen a few times. The rearrangement uses TRBV6-5 and TRBJ2-1, with 7 nucleotides matching TRBD1. The CDR3 consists of 16 residues. CDR1 is MNHEY, CDR2 SVGAGI, per germline. Trimming cost V 6 bases and J 0 bases; bases outside gene matches: 8. CDR3 sequence reads: CASSHGQATSYNEQFF. CDR3 nucleotides: TGTGCCAGCAGCCATGGACAGGCCACCTCCTACAATGAGCAGTTCTTC.